The entry below gives a single T cell receptor beta chain sequence along with its context. These data come from a study of cytomegalovirus exposure and HLA in healthy donors. CDR1 is GTSNPN, CDR2 SVGIG, per germline (reference sequence). This CDR3 comprises 14 residues. The V and J ends lost 0 bases and 2 bases respectively, with 10 bases between them. Vbeta (60) and Jbeta (13) primers were used in the PCR. Clones were sequenced by immunoSEQ multiplex PCR, and TCRdb holds only the in-frame ones, with some missing. The profile shows 180,000 or so clones, 65% to 85% of them singletons. Sequenced input: PBMCs. This clonotype was obtained from a female donor in good health and CMV-seronegative. The V and J genes are TRBV30 and TRBJ1-2; D may be TRBD1 (6 bases). CDR3 in amino acids: CAWSVDRRNYGYTF. In nucleotides, the CDR3 is TGTGCCTGGAGTGTAGACAGGAGGAACTATGGCTACACCTTC.